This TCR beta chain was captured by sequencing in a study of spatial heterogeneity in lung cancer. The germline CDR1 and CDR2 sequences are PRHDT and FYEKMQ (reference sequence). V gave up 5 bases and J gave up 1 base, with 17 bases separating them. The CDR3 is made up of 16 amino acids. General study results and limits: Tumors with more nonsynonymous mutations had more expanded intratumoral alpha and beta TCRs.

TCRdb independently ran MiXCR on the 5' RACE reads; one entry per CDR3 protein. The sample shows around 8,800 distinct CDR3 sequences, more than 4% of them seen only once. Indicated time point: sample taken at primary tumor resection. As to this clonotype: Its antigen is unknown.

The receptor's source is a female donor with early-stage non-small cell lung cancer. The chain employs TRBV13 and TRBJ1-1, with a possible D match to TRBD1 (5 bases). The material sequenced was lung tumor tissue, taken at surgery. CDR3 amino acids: CASSPADSAKNTEAFF. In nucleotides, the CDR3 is TGTGCCAGCAGCCCTGCAGACAGCGCAAAGAACACTGAAGCTTTCTTT.